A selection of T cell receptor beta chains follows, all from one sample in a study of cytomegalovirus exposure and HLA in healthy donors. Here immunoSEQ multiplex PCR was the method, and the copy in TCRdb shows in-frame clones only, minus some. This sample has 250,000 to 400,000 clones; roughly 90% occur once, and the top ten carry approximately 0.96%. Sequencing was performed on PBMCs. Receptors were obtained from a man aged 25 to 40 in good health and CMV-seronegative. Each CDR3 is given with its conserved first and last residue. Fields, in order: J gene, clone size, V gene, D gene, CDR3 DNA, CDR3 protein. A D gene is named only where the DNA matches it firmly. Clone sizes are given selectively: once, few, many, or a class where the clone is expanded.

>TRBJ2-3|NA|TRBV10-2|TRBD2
TGCGCCAGCAGTGTCTCGGGAGGGGATACGCAGTATTTT
CASSVSGGDTQYF
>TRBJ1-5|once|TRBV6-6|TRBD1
TGTGCCAGCAGTTACACCCGGGACAGTTATCAGCCCCAGCATTTT
CASSYTRDSYQPQHF
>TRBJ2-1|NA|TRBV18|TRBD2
TGTGCCAGCTCACTCGCGCGGGGGGGCTCCTACAATGAGCAGTTCTTC
CASSLARGGSYNEQFF
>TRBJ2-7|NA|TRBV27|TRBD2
TGTGCCAGCAGTCCGACGGGACTAGCGGGGGTATGGGCCTACGAGCAGTACTTC
CASSPTGLAGVWAYEQYF
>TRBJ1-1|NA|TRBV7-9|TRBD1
TGTGCCAGCAGCCGGGGACAGGGAGCCGACACTGAAGCTTTCTTT
CASSRGQGADTEAFF
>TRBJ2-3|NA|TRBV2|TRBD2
TGTGCCAGCAGGCGGGGACTAGCGGGGGCCACTGGTAGCACAGATACGCAGTATTTT
CASRRGLAGATGSTDTQYF
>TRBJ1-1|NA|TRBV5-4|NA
TGTGCCAGCAGCTTGACCCCCCAGGGGAGGGGGAACACTGAAGCTTTCTTT
CASSLTPQGRGNTEAFF
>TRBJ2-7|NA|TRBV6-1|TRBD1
TGTGCCAGCAGCCCCTCCCCGGGACAGGCTTACGAGCAGTACTTC
CASSPSPGQAYEQYF
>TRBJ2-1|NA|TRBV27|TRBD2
TGTGCCAGCAGTTTGAATCTAGCGGGGGTGTCCTACAATGAGCAGTTCTTC
CASSLNLAGVSYNEQFF
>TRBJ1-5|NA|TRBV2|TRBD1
TGTGCCAGCAGCGCCCAGACAGGGCAGAATCAGCCCCAGCATTTT
CASSAQTGQNQPQHF
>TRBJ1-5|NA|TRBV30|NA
TGTGCCTGGAGCAATGGGGCGAATCAGCCCCAGCATTTT
CAWSNGANQPQHF
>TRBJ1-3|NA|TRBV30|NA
TGTGCCTTGGGGCCGGCTGGAAACACCATATATTTT
CALGPAGNTIYF
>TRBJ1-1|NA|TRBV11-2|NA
TGTGCCAGCAGCGCTGACAGGTACGCTGAAGCTTTCTTT
CASSADRYAEAFF
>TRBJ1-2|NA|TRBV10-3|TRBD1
TGTGCCATCAGTAGACAGGGCTCCGACTATGGCTACACCTTC
CAISRQGSDYGYTF
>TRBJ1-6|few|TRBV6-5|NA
TGTGCCAGCAAAATGACAGTGGCACATAATTCACCCCTCCACTTT
CASKMTVAHNSPLHF
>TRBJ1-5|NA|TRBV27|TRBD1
TGTGCCAGCAGTTTAGGGGGACAGCTCAGCAATCAGCCCCAGCATTTT
CASSLGGQLSNQPQHF
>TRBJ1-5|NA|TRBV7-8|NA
TGTGCCAGCAGCTTAGCGTCTCGGTCTGGGGGCAAGGGCAATCAGCCCCAGCATTTT
CASSLASRSGGKGNQPQHF
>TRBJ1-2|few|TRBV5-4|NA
TGTGCCAGCAGCTTGGCGGGGGGCTATGGCTACACCTTC
CASSLAGGYGYTF
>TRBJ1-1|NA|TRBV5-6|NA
TGTGCCAGCTCAAATGGCCGCGGGCGCCCTGAAGCTTTCTTT
CASSNGRGRPEAFF
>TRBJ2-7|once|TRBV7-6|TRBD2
TGTGCCAGCAGCACCGCTAGCGGGGGCAATTCCTACGAGCAGTACTTC
CASSTASGGNSYEQYF
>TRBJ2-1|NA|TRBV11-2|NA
TGTGCCAGCAGCTTATGGGGGGAGGTGAATGAGCAGTTCTTC
CASSLWGEVNEQFF
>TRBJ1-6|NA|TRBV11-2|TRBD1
TGTGCCAGCAGCTCCGGACAGGGATCTTTAAATTCACCCCTCCACTTT
CASSSGQGSLNSPLHF
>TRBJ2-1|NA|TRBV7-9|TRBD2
TGTGCCAGCAGCTTACCCGTGACTAGCGGGGGTCGAGGCAATGAGCAGTTCTTC
CASSLPVTSGGRGNEQFF
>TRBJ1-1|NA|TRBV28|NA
TGTGCCAGCAGCCCAGGGTTTGAAGCTTTCTTT
CASSPGFEAFF
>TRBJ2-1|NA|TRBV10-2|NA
TGCGCCAGCAGTGATGGACAGGGAGGGGTAGTTAATGAGCAGTTCTTC
CASSDGQGGVVNEQFF
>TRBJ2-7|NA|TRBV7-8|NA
TGTGCCAGCAGCTCTAGAGGCGAATCCTACGAGCAGTACTTC
CASSSRGESYEQYF
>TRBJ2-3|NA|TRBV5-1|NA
TGCGCCAGCAGCTTGGCTGGTGGGGCTAGCACAGATACGCAGTATTTT
CASSLAGGASTDTQYF
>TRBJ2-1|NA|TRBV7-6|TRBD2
TGTGCCAGCAGCTTACTAGCGGATACCTACAATGAGCAGTTCTTC
CASSLLADTYNEQFF
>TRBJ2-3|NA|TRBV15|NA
TGTGCCACCAGCAGAGATTTGTCTTTTGGGGGCGGGACAGATACGCAGTATTTT
CATSRDLSFGGGTDTQYF
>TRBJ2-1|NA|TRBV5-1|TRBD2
TGCGCCAGCAGCTCCGGACTGCGGGGGGGTCTGAATGAGCAGTTCTTC
CASSSGLRGGLNEQFF
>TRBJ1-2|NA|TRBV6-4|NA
TGTGCCAGCAGTGAGTCAGGCAACTATGGCTACACCTTC
CASSESGNYGYTF
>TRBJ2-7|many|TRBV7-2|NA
TGTGCCAGCAGCCTCTACGAGCAGTACTTC
CASSLYEQYF
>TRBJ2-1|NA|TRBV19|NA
TGTGCCAGTAGCCCCTCGGGGGGCCCCGATGAGCAGTTCTTC
CASSPSGGPDEQFF
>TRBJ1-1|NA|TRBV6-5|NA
TGTGCCAGCGAGGGGGGGACCCGAGGCACTGAAGCTTTCTTT
CASEGGTRGTEAFF
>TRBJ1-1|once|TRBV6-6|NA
TGTGCCAGCAGTTACGGCCCGAACACTGAAGCTTTCTTT
CASSYGPNTEAFF
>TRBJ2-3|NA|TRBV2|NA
TGTGCCAGCAGTCGGGACTCCACAGATACGCAGTATTTT
CASSRDSTDTQYF
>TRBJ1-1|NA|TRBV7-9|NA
TGTGCCAGCAGCTTACAGAGGACTGAAGCTTTCTTT
CASSLQRTEAFF
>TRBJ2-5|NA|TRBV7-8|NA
TGTGCCAGCAGCCCCCTAAGCCGACAAGAGACCCAGTACTTC
CASSPLSRQETQYF
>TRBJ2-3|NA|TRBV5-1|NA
TGCGCCAGCAGCCTTGACCAGCCGGGGGATACGCAGTATTTT
CASSLDQPGDTQYF
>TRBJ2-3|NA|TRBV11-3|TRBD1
TGTGCCAGCAGCCAGGGGACAGGGGGCCGCGTGGATACGCAGTATTTT
CASSQGTGGRVDTQYF
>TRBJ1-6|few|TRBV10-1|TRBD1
TGCGCCAGCAGTAGGGAGGACAGGGGGCCCGGTACCCACTTT
CASSREDRGPGTHF
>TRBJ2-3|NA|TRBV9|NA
TGTGCCAGCAGCGTAAGGCATGGGGCCGGCACAGATACGCAGTATTTT
CASSVRHGAGTDTQYF
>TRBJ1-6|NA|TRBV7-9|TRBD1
TGTGCCAGCAGCTTAGCAGTTTCGGGGACAGGGAGGAATTCACCCCTCCACTTT
CASSLAVSGTGRNSPLHF
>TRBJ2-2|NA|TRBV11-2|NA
TGTGCCAGCAGGTTCCCCGGGGACAACCAGAACACCGGGGAGCTGTTTTTT
CASRFPGDNQNTGELFF
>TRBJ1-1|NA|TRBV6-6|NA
TGTGCCAGCGGCGATCAGGGTGGTCCTCCGGCGGAAGCTTTCTTT
CASGDQGGPPAEAFF
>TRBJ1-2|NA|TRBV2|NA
TGTGCCAGCAGCGAGGAGACCTATGGCTACACCTTC
CASSEETYGYTF
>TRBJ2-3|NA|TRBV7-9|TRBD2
TGTGCCAGCAGCTTTAGTAGCGGGGGTGTTTCAGATACGCAGTATTTT
CASSFSSGGVSDTQYF
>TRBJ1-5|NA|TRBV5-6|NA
TGTGCCAGCAGCTTAGAAGGGGTTTTTGGCAATCAGCCCCAGCATTTT
CASSLEGVFGNQPQHF
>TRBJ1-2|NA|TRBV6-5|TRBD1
TGTGCCAGCAGTTCGACAGGGGCTAACTATGGCTACACCTTC
CASSSTGANYGYTF
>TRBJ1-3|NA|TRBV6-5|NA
TGTGCCAGCAGTGAGACGCGGAGTACCATATATTTT
CASSETRSTIYF
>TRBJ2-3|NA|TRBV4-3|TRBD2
TGCGCCAGCAGCCAAGGCGGGCTAGCGGGCTTTCACACAGATACGCAGTATTTT
CASSQGGLAGFHTDTQYF